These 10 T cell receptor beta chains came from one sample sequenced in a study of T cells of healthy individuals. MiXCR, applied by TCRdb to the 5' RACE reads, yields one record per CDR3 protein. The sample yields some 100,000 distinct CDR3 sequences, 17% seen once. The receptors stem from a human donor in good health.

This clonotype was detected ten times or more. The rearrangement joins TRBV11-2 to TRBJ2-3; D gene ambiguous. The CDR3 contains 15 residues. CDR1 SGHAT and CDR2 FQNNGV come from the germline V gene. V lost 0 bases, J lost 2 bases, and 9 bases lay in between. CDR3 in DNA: TGTGCCAGCAGCTTAGATCTGGGTGACACAGATACGCAGTATTTT. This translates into CASSLDLGDTDTQYF. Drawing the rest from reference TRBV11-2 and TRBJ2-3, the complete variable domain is EAGVAQSPRYKIIEKRQSVAFWCNPISGHATLYWYQQILGQGPKLLIQFQNNGVVDDSQLPKDRFSAERLKGVDSTLKIQPAKLEDSAVYLCASSLDLGDTDTQYFGPGTRLTVL.

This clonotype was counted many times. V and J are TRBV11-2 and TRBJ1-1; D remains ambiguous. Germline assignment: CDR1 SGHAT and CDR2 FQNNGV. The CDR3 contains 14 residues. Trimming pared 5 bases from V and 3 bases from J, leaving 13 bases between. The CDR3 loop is CASSREWRDTEAFF. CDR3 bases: TGTGCCAGCAGCAGGGAGTGGAGAGACACTGAAGCTTTCTTT.

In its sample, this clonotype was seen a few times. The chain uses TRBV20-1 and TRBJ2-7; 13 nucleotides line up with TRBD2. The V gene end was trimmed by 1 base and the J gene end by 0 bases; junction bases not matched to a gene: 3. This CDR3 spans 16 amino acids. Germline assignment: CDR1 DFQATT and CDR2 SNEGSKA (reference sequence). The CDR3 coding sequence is TGCAGTGCTAGAGGACTAGCGGGGGGCGACTCCTACGAGCAGTACTTC. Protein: CSARGLAGGDSYEQYF.

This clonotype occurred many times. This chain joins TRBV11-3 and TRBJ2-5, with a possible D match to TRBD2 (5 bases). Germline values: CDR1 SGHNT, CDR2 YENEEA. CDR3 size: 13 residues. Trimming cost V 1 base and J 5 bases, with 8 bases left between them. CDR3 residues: CASSLVSGETQYF. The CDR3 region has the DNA TGTGCCAGCAGCTTAGTATCGGGGGAGACCCAGTACTTC.

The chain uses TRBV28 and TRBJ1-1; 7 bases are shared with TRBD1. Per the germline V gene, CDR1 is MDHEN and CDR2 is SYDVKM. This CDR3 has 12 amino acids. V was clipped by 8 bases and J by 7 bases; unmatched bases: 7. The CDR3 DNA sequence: TGTGCCAGCTCCAGGGGGGGTCGTGAAGCTTTCTTT. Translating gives CASSRGGREAFF.

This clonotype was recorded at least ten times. CDR3 in amino acids: CASSLTGTNTEAFF. The CDR3 DNA reads TGCGCCAGCAGCTTGACAGGGACGAACACTGAAGCTTTCTTT. The chain employs TRBV5-1 and TRBJ1-1; weak D call: TRBD1 (6 bases). From germline, CDR1 is SGHRS and CDR2 YFSETQ. The CDR3 extends over 14 amino acids. The V end lost 1 base, the J end lost 1 base, and 8 bases lay between the germline ends.

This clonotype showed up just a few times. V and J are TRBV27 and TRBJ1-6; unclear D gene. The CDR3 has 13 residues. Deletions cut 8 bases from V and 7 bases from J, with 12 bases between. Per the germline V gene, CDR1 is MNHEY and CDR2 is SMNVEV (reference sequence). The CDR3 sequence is CASGEIGNSPLHF. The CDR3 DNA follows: TGTGCCAGCGGGGAAATCGGGAATTCACCCCTCCACTTT.

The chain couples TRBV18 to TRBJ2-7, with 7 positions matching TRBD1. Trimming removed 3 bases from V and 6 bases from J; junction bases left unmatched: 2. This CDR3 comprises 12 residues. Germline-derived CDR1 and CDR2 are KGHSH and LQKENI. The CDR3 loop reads CASSPAGGEQYF. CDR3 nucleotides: TGTGCCAGCTCACCGGCAGGGGGCGAGCAGTACTTC.

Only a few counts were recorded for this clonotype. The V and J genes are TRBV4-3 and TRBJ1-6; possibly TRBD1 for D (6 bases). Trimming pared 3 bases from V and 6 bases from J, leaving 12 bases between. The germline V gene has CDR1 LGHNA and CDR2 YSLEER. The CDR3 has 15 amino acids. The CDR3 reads CASSQSDSFNSPLHF. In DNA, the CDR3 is TGCGCCAGCAGCCAGTCGGACAGTTTTAATTCACCCCTCCACTTT.

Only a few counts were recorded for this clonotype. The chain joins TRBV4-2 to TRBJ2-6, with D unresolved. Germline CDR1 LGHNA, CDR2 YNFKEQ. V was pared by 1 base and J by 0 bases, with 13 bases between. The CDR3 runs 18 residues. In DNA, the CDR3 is TGTGCCAGCAGCCAAGGAAGTGGGGTCAACTCTGGGGCCAACGTCCTGACTTTC. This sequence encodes CASSQGSGVNSGANVLTF.